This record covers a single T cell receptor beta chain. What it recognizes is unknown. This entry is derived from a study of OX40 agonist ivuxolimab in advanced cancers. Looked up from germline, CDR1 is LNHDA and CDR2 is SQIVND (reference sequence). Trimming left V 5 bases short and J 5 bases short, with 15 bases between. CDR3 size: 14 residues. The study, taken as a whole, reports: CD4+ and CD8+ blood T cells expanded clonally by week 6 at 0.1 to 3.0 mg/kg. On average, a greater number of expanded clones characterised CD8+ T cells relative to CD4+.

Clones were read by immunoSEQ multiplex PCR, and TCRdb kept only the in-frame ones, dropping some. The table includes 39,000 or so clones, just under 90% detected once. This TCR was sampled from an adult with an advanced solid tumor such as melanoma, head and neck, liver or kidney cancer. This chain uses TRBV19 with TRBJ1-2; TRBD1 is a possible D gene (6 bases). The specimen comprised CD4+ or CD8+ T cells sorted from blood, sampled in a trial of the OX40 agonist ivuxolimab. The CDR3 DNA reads TGTGCCAGTAGTCCTAACGGGGGGCCTTATGGCTACACCTTC. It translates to CASSPNGGPYGYTF.